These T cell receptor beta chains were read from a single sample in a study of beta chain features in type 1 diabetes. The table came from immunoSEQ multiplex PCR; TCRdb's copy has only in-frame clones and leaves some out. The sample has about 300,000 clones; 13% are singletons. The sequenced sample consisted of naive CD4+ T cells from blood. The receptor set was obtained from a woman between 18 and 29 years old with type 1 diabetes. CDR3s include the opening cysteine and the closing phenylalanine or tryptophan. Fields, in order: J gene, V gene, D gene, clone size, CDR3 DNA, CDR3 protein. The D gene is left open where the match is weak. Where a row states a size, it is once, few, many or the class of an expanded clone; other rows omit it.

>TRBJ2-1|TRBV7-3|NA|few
TGTGCCAGCAGCTTAGGGCCCGGGGGTTACCATGAGCAGTTCTTC
CASSLGPGGYHEQFF
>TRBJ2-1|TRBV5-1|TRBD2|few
TGCGCCAGCAGCTTTTCTCTAGCGGGGGCTAATGAGCAGTTCTTC
CASSFSLAGANEQFF
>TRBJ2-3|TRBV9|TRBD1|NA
TGTGCCAGCAGCGCCCGACAGGGTTCCACCGCAGATACGCAGTATTTT
CASSARQGSTADTQYF
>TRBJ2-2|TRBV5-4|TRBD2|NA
TGTGCCAGCACCTCCAGAGAGGCGGGAGGCGGGGAGCTGTTTTTT
CASTSREAGGGELFF
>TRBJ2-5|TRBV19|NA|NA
TGTGCCAGCAGAACAGAGGAGACCCAGTACTTC
CASRTEETQYF
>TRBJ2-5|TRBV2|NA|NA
TGTGCCAGTCAAAACCTACGGGGGATACAAGAGACCCAGTACTTC
CASQNLRGIQETQYF
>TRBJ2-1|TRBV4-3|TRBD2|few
TGCGCCAGCAGCCAAGGGACTAGCTCCTACAATGAGCAGTTCTTC
CASSQGTSSYNEQFF
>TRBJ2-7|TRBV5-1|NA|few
TGCGCCAGCAGCCCTGCGGCAGGGGGGTCCTACGAGCAGTACTTC
CASSPAAGGSYEQYF
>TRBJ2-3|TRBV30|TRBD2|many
TGTGCCTGGTCCGGACTAGCGGAAAAGTATTTT
CAWSGLAEKYF
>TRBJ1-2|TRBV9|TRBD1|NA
TGTGCCAGCAGCGTAGGACAGGGCAACTATGGCTACACCTTC
CASSVGQGNYGYTF
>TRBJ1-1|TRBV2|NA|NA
TGTGCCAGCGCAGGGACTAACACTGAAGCTTTCTTT
CASAGTNTEAFF
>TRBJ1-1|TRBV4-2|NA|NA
TGTGCCAGCAGCACCCGACAGGACACTGAAGCTTTCTTT
CASSTRQDTEAFF
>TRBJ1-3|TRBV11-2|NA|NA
TGTGCCAGCAGCGCGAACAGGGTTTCCGGAAACACCATATATTTT
CASSANRVSGNTIYF
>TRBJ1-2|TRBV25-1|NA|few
TGTGCCAGCAGTGAAGAGGGACATAGTGGCTACACCTTC
CASSEEGHSGYTF
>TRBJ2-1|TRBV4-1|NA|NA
TGCGCCAGCAGCCAAGAAGGAGGACGGAGTGAGCAGTTCTTC
CASSQEGGRSEQFF
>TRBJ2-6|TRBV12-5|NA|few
TGTGCTAGTGGTTCGGGAACTGGGGCCAACGTCCTGACTTTC
CASGSGTGANVLTF
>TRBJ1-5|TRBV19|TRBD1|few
TGTGCCAGTAGTGGCCGACGACAGGGCGGACAGCCCCAGCATTTT
CASSGRRQGGQPQHF
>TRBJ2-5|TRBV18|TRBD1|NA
TGTGCCAGCTCATTGGGACAGACGAAACAAGAGACCCAGTACTTC
CASSLGQTKQETQYF
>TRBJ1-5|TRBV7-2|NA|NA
TGTGCCAGCAGCTTAGCCGGGTCGGTGCGGCCCCAGCATTTT
CASSLAGSVRPQHF
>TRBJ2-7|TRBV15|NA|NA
TGTGCCACCAGCAGAGAGGGCTACGAGCAGTACTTC
CATSREGYEQYF
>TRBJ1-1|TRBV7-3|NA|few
TGTGCCAGCAGCTTATTAGGGGAGGGGACTGAAGCTTTCTTT
CASSLLGEGTEAFF
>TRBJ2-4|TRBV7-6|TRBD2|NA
TGTGCCAGCAGCTTTGACCCGAACTTCGCGGGAGGCCCCAACATTCAGTACTTC
CASSFDPNFAGGPNIQYF
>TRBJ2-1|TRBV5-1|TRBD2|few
TGCGCCAGCAGCTCCCTCCCCGGGGGGTCCAATGAGCAGTTCTTC
CASSSLPGGSNEQFF
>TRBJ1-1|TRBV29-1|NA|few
TGCAGCGGGACACGGAGGGCTGAAGCTTTCTTT
CSGTRRAEAFF
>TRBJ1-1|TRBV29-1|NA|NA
TGCAGCGTTCAGGGCAAGAACACTGAAGCTTTCTTT
CSVQGKNTEAFF
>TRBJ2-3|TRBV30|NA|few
TGTGCCGGGAAGTCGGGAGCGGGCCGGGATACGCAGTATTTT
CAGKSGAGRDTQYF
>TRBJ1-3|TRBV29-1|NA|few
TGCAGCTACAGATCGTCTGGAAACACCATATATTTT
CSYRSSGNTIYF
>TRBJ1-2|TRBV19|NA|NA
TGTGCCAGTAGTATTGGTTACAGGGTGGATGGCTACACCTTC
CASSIGYRVDGYTF
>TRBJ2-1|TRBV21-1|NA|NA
TGTGCCAGCAGCAAAGAGCGACTCGTAGCGGGAGTCGTCGGCCCAGAGCAGTTCTTC
CASSKERLVAGVVGPEQFF
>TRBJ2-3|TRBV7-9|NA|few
TGTGCCAGCAGCTTAAGGGGGAGGGTCGCAGATACGCAGTATTTT
CASSLRGRVADTQYF
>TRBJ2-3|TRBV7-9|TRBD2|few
TGTGCCAGCAGCTTTCTCCCCGGACTAGCGGCTAGCACAGATACGCAGTATTTT
CASSFLPGLAASTDTQYF
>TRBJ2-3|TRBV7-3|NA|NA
TGTGCCAGCAGACGGACGGGGACAGATACGCAGTATTTT
CASRRTGTDTQYF
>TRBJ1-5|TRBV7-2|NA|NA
TGTGCCAGCAGCCCTTGGGGGGGTTCCAATCAGCCCCAGCATTTT
CASSPWGGSNQPQHF
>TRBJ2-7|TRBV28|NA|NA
TGTGCCAGCAGTTCCCCAGGGGTGGGAACCTACGAGCAGTACTTC
CASSSPGVGTYEQYF
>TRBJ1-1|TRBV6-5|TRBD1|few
TGTGCCAGCAGCCCCGGGACAGGGAGTAGTACTGAAGCTTTCTTT
CASSPGTGSSTEAFF
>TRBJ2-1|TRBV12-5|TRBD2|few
TGTGCTAGTGGGGCGGGAGGGCCATGGGACAATGAGCAGTTCTTC
CASGAGGPWDNEQFF
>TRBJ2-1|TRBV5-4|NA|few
TGTGCCAGCAGCTTGGTGAAAGGTAGCGGCCTCTACAATGAGCAGTTCTTC
CASSLVKGSGLYNEQFF